A selection of T cell receptor beta chains follows, all from one sample in a study of T cells after yellow fever vaccination. TCRdb re-called the 5' RACE reads with MiXCR, one entry per CDR3 protein. The sample contains around 550,000 distinct CDR3 sequences, under 25% of which appear only once. The material sequenced was PBMCs, taken 15 days after the yellow fever booster vaccination. The receptor source for this set is a man aged 25 to 45 who received the YFV17D yellow fever vaccine. Each CDR3 is given with its conserved first and last residue.

v_call	j_call	cdr3_aa
TRBV7-8	TRBJ2-7	CASSLQRLAGGYEQYF
TRBV30	TRBJ1-3	CAWKSAGGNTIYF
TRBV6-5	TRBJ2-7	CASSYSGIYEQYF
TRBV6-2/TRBV6-3	TRBJ2-3	CASSYRDLTDTQYF
TRBV12-3/TRBV12-4	TRBJ2-2	CASSLLAVVSNTGELFF
TRBV7-9	TRBJ2-4	CASSLAAENIQYF
TRBV5-6	TRBJ2-3	CASSMTPSTDTQYF
TRBV20-1	TRBJ1-5	CSGVTGGWSRNQPQHF
TRBV6-2/TRBV6-3	TRBJ2-7	CASSYSNRFQRYEQYF
TRBV28	TRBJ2-2	CASSLVVHTGELFF
TRBV7-3	TRBJ1-1	CASSLMGVRASTEAFF
TRBV7-2	TRBJ2-5	CASSLDFYSETQYF
TRBV20-1	TRBJ2-7	CSAGTSGRANYEQYF
TRBV5-6	TRBJ1-2	CASIVTGNENGYTF
TRBV4-3	TRBJ2-5	CASSQEADFSRTQYF
TRBV28	TRBJ2-7	CASRRTGGVSYEQYF
TRBV29-1	TRBJ2-1	CSVAGTSSSYNEQFF
TRBV5-1	TRBJ2-6	CASYGTASGANVLTF
TRBV12-3/TRBV12-4	TRBJ1-3	CASSFESSGNTIYF
TRBV4-3	TRBJ2-1	CASSQGAGGLLDEQFF